What follows is one T cell receptor beta chain and its context. Its antigen is currently unknown. Libraries were prepared by immunoSEQ multiplex PCR; TCRdb keeps only in-frame clonotypes and omits some of them. The repertoire holds about 250,000 clones, with more than 75% as singletons. The V gene's germline CDR1 is MNHEY and CDR2 SMNVEV (reference sequence). CDR3 size: 14 residues. The V end lost 0 bases, the J end lost 2 bases, and 4 bases lay between the germline ends. The sample is drawn from a study of cytomegalovirus exposure and HLA in healthy donors. The study drew the donors from its roughly 120-subject validation cohort, separate from the approximately 670-subject first cohort. General observations from the study: Specificity of a few CMV-associated chains for CMV antigens was verified in vitro. The study flagged approximately 180 TCR beta chains as cytomegalovirus-associated. Whilst most TCR sequences proved rare, a subset of public TCRs occurred across many donors.

This rearrangement joins TRBV27 to TRBJ2-2; no definite D call. Source material: PBMCs. This clonotype was sampled from a man between 18 and 35 years old in good health and CMV-seropositive. CDR3 nucleotide sequence: TGTGCCAGCAGTTTATCGAGAAACACCGGGGAGCTGTTTTTT. Protein: CASSLSRNTGELFF.